The TCR beta chain under discussion was sequenced for a study of T-cell memory formation after mild COVID-19. Study at large: Largely, TCR clusters stayed within a single donor. Whole-study results and caveats: Detection of some responders pre-infection suggested pre-existing cross-reactive memory T cells participated. Nothing showed for sure that second-wave clones peaking on day 37 were SARS-CoV-2 specific. Contracting CD4+ clones lay largely in CM and EM, with CD8+ ones residing in EMRA.

To note about this clonotype: Antigen: not known.

TCRdb re-called the 5' RACE reads through MiXCR, storing one row per CDR3 protein. Of about 560,000 distinct CDR3 sequences detected, about 20% appear once; the ten largest clones hold around 8.4%. CDR1 is LNHNV and CDR2 is YYDKDF in the germline V gene (reference sequence). V lost 9 bases and J lost 0; bases outside the gene matches: 1. The CDR3 covers 13 residues. The gene calls are TRBV15 and TRBJ2-3, with 9 positions matching TRBD2. The clonotype was recovered from an adult woman who had mild COVID-19 (a few samples of this study predate the infection). Cell type and time point are not known. Sequenced sample: PBMCs or a T cell subset sorted from them (not recorded which). The CDR3 nucleotides are TGTGCCACGGGACTAGCTAGCACAGATACGCAGTATTTT. Its translation is CATGLASTDTQYF.